This T cell receptor beta chain was captured in a study of cytomegalovirus exposure and HLA in healthy donors. As for the study in general: A prior study identified over 100 million unique TCR beta sequences from about 180 million T cells. Study-wide results and limits: Most TCR sequences were rare, but some public TCRs occurred in many donors.

With respect to this clone: Its antigen is not known.

CDR1 is MNHEY, CDR2 SVGAGI, per germline. The CDR3 has 14 amino acids. V was pared by 6 bases and J by 1 base, with 12 bases between. Use of 60 Vbeta and 13 Jbeta primers characterized the PCR. As originally analysed: Around 11 million shared chains were among the about 80 million unique TCR beta chains that a later analysis counted. Assay: immunoSEQ multiplex PCR; the TCRdb copy retains only in-frame clones and omits some. That table furnishes V, J and clone size, whereas the DNA furnished D and trimming. This table holds 40,000 or so clones. The clonotype originates from a male donor in good health and CMV-seronegative. The sample comprised PBMCs. The chain is built from TRBV6-5 and TRBJ1-1; D is unresolved. DNA of the CDR3: TGTGCCAGCAGGAGACCGACGGGGAACACTGAAGCTTTCTTT. Amino acids: CASRRPTGNTEAFF.